The present T cell receptor (beta chain) was sequenced within a study of identical twins. With respect to this clonotype: Its cognate antigen is unknown.

Healthy Caucasians supplied all donations. Per germline, CDR1 ENHRY and CDR2 SYGVKD. This CDR3 contains 16 residues. Trimming took 3 bases from V and 5 from J, leaving 19 bases between them. Each cDNA held unique molecular identifiers, and template switching gave it a universal primer site. MiXCR, run by TCRdb on the 5' RACE reads, gives a single entry per CDR3 protein. The repertoire holds 690,000 or so distinct CDR3 sequences, with less than 10% as singletons. General study results and limits: Among out-of-frame alpha sequences shared by twins, low generation probability occurred in excess.

A further study also used this sample, focusing on yellow fever vaccine responses in identical twins.

The rearrangement links TRBV10-3 to TRBJ2-5, with D perhaps TRBD1 or TRBD2 (5 bases each). This TCR was sampled from a young woman in good health. Source material: PBMCs. CDR3 in DNA: TGTGCCATCAGTGATGGATCTGGGGGAGATGCGGAGACCCAGTACTTC. Its protein is CAISDGSGGDAETQYF.